This TCR beta chain was recovered during a study of regulatory T cells in long-lasting Graves disease. Overall study context: Graves' patients diagnosed newly had used antithyroid drugs under 3 months.

This clonotype has at least ten counts. Time point defined: newly diagnosed GD, antithyroid drugs for less than 3 months. RNA isolated from PBMCs was used to make the TCR library. With iRepertoire HTBI primers and Arm-PCR of CDR3 regions, TCR beta libraries were built. TCRdb used MiXCR to reprocess the multiplex PCR reads, holding one entry per CDR3 protein. The sample lists approximately 470,000 distinct CDR3 sequences; 15% to 20% were seen once. This sample was also put to use in a study of T cells in Graves' hyperthyroidism and ophthalmopathy.

The material was peripheral blood mononuclear cells (PBMCs), obtained at new diagnosis, from a patient treated with antithyroid drugs. The sequence was obtained from a man aged 40-49 years with Graves disease.

This CDR3 reads CASNIYGQGVGNEQFF. The CDR3 DNA reads TGTGCCAGCAATATTTACGGACAGGGTGTAGGCAATGAGCAGTTCTTC. The chain has TRBV2 and TRBJ2-1, with 8 bases that match TRBD1. The CDR3 is made up of 16 amino acids. Germline CDR1 SNHLY, CDR2 FYNNEI. Trimming took 7 bases from V and 6 from J; bases not matched to a gene: 14.